This entry concerns a single T cell receptor (beta chain). Its antigen is not identified. As part of library construction, unique molecular identifiers were attached to individual cDNA molecules. In TCRdb, the 5' RACE reads were re-called with MiXCR into one record per CDR3 protein. This sample yields roughly 50,000 distinct CDR3 sequences, of which around 8% are seen a single time; about 10% belongs to the top ten. The data were taken from a study of early T cells in non-severe SARS-CoV-2 infection. Overall study: Sequencing of unsorted whole blood was done on bulk RNA, leaving chains unpaired. Study-wide findings and caveats: Private and CD4 specificities were missed by VDJdb matching, skewed to anti-spike CD8.

The CDR3 extends over 16 amino acids. V was pared by 4 bases and J by 2 bases, with 10 bases of the junction left unmatched. The germline CDR1 and CDR2 sequences are SGDLS and YYNGEE. This receptor was taken from an adult who was a healthcare worker with PCR-confirmed SARS-CoV-2 infection or an uninfected control (not recorded which). The chain joins TRBV9 to TRBJ1-1; 8 bases line up with TRBD1. Specimen: whole blood, collected at baseline. This CDR3 reads CASSPHGQGLNTEAFF. Written as DNA, the CDR3 is TGTGCCAGCAGCCCCCACGGACAGGGCCTTAACACTGAAGCTTTCTTT.